This TCR beta chain appears in the sequencing data of a study of preoperative IRX-2 immunotherapy in early breast cancer. The assay was immunoSEQ multiplex PCR, and TCRdb's table has in-frame clones only and misses some. The sample yields fewer than 70,000 clones, roughly 94% seen once. CDR3 size: 16 residues. Germline CDR1 is LGHNA and CDR2 is YNFKEQ. Trimming took 2 bases from V and 3 from J, leaving 17 bases between them. Treatment described: preoperative locoregional IRX-2 cytokine immunotherapy. Patients received preoperative, locoregional IRX-2 cytokine immunotherapy in a phase Ib study. This sample was gathered from a patient treated with IRX-2 immunotherapy. The chain has TRBV4-2 and TRBJ2-7; tentative D call: TRBD1 (6 bases). The source of this sequence is a human donor with breast cancer. The CDR3 coding sequence is TGTGCCAGCAGCCAACCCCAAACAGGGAGTTTCTACGAGCAGTACTTC. It translates to CASSQPQTGSFYEQYF.